This TCR beta chain was observed in a study of CD8 T cells in ankylosing spondylitis. Study results and caveats: According to the report, clones linked to the disease were significantly enriched in matched synovial fluid samples taken from ankylosing spondylitis patients. Fewer than 10 highly homologous variants made up a TCR beta motif that seemed to typify ankylosing spondylitis blood.

One entry per CDR3 protein, called by TCRdb with MiXCR from the 5' RACE reads. In the table there are about 240,000 distinct CDR3 sequences, approximately 9% of which are singletons. The trim removed 5 bases at V and 3 bases at J, leaving 3 bases unmatched. The CDR3 runs to 15 residues. This clonotype came up many times. Its antigen is unknown. Sequenced: blood, either unsorted or a sorted T cell fraction (not recorded which). The chain carries TRBV12-3 or TRBV12-4 and TRBJ2-2; TRBD2 matches 10 bases. The receptor comes from a male donor with ankylosing spondylitis or in good health (not recorded which). DNA of the CDR3: TGTGCCAGCAGTACTAGCGGGGCTTACACCGGGGAGCTGTTTTTT. Its protein is CASSTSGAYTGELFF.